Presented here are 6 T cell receptor beta chains from one specimen sequenced in a study of blood T cells in healthy people across ages. Alongside a J-beta primer mix, a sample-barcoded 5' primer served in a second PCR lasting about 7 to 11 cycles. TCRdb passed the 5' RACE reads through MiXCR, listing each CDR3 protein once. The data contain approximately 600,000 distinct CDR3 sequences, about 53% of them singletons. The sample taken for sequencing was blood. These receptors were obtained from a man aged 55 to 70 in good health.

This clonotype was detected once. The chain couples TRBV12-3 or TRBV12-4 to TRBJ1-1, with D unclear. V lost 6 bases and J 1 base, leaving 12 bases between the germline ends. The CDR3 is made up of 14 amino acids. The CDR3 nucleotides are TGTGCCAGCAGACTCGCACATGAGAACACTGAAGCTTTCTTT. Residues: CASRLAHENTEAFF.

This clonotype came up a few times. This chain uses TRBV4-1 with TRBJ2-7; 9 nucleotides line up with TRBD1. Germline V lookup: CDR1 MGHRA, CDR2 YSYEKL. After removal of 6 bases from V and 4 bases from J, the junction contained 10 bases not matched to a gene. CDR3 length: 15 amino acids. CDR3 bases: TGCGCCAGCAGTCAAAATACCGGGACAGGGTACGAGCAGTACTTC. Translating it yields CASSQNTGTGYEQYF.

Only a few counts were recorded for this clonotype. The chain is built from TRBV5-1 and TRBJ1-1; 10 bases agree with TRBD1. V lost 7 bases and J lost 4; bases outside the gene matches: 13. Germline lookup yields CDR1 SGHRS and CDR2 YFSETQ. This CDR3 comprises 16 residues. CDR3 nucleotide sequence: TGCGCCAGCGCCCTCTCCCCGAGGACAGGGGGCACTGAAGCTTTCTTT. Translated: CASALSPRTGGTEAFF. Using reference TRBV5-1 and TRBJ1-1 for the parts outside the CDR3, the full variable domain is KAGVTQTPRYLIKTRGQQVTLSCSPISGHRSVSWYQQTPGQGLQFLFEYFSETQRNKGNFPGRFSGRQFSNSRSEMNVSTLELGDSALYLCASALSPRTGGTEAFFGQGTRLTVV.

In this sample, this clonotype turned up a few times. This chain joins TRBV5-6 and TRBJ2-7, with unresolved D. Trimming removed 0 bases from V and 3 bases from J, with 7 bases in between. The CDR3 consists of 13 residues. From germline, CDR1 is SGHDT and CDR2 YYEEEE. CDR3 sequence reads: CASSLGVLYEQYF. CDR3 DNA: TGTGCCAGCAGCTTGGGGGTTCTCTACGAGCAGTACTTC.

V gene TRBV7-2 combines with J gene TRBJ1-2; 10 bases fit TRBD1. The J segment lost 4 bases and the V segment lost 7 bases, leaving 9 bases of the junction unmatched. Germline V gene lookup returns CDR1 SGHTA and CDR2 FQGNSA. This CDR3 contains 15 residues. The CDR3 spells CASIISTGGGYGYTF. CDR3 sequence (DNA): TGTGCCAGCATCATCTCGACAGGGGGCGGCTATGGCTACACCTTC. Supplemented by reference TRBV7-2 and TRBJ1-2, the full variable domain reads GAGVSQSPSNKVTEKGKDVELRCDPISGHTALYWYRQSLGQGLEFLIYFQGNSAPDKSGLPSDRFSAERTGGSVSTLTIQRTQQEDSAVYLCASIISTGGGYGYTFGSGTRLTVV.

The genes are TRBV15 and TRBJ2-1; D may be TRBD1 (6 bases). V was shortened by 3 bases and J by 7 bases, with 19 bases between the two germline ends. Germline loops: CDR1 LNHNV, CDR2 YYDKDF (reference sequence). This CDR3 contains 16 residues. The CDR3 DNA is TGTGCCACCAGCAGCCGTCGGGACACCTTTAGGAATGAGCAGTTCTTC. Its translation: CATSSRRDTFRNEQFF.